Shown below are 31 T cell receptor beta chains from a single sample sequenced in a study of CD8+ T cells in alopecia areata. In each case, RNA was isolated and then reverse transcribed into cDNA as the sequencing template. The assay was immunoSEQ multiplex PCR, and TCRdb's table has in-frame clones only and misses some. The repertoire holds roughly 250,000 clones, under 80% seen once, with around 1.2% in the top ten. The specimen comprised CD4+ T cells sorted from blood, sampled at week 0. These receptor sequences come from a human donor with alopecia areata.

The CDR3 bases are TGCAGCGTGGAGAGGGGCTTGTACAATGAGCAGTTCTTC. Translated: CSVERGLYNEQFF. V is TRBV29-1 and J is TRBJ2-1, with D perhaps assigned TRBD1 or TRBD2 (5 bases each). Germline V gene sequence: CDR1 SQVTM, CDR2 ANQGSEA. CDR3 length: 13 residues. V was pared by 6 bases and J by 4 bases, with 13 bases between.

The J gene is TRBJ2-7, the V gene TRBV6-6, with D unresolved. The CDR3 extends over 14 amino acids. Germline V gene lookup returns CDR1 MNHNY and CDR2 SVGAGI (reference sequence). Trimming took 5 bases from V and 0 from J, leaving 11 bases between them. For the CDR3, the DNA is TGTGCCAGCAGTCCGCGGACCGACTCCTACGAGCAGTACTTC. Protein sequence: CASSPRTDSYEQYF.

This chain uses TRBV30 with TRBJ2-5, with TRBD2 matching 7 bases. The CDR3 sequence is 15 residues long. Germline V gives CDR1 GTSNPN, CDR2 SVGIG (reference sequence). The ends lost 8 bases at V and 2 bases at J; junction bases unmatched: 14. The CDR3 DNA reads TGTGCCCCCCCGGGCTCCGGGACTATTCAAGAGACCCAGTACTTC. It translates to CAPPGSGTIQETQYF.

V gene TRBV9 combines with J gene TRBJ1-2; TRBD1 aligns across 7 bases. The trim removed 7 bases at V and 4 bases at J, leaving 10 bases unmatched. CDR1 is SGDLS, CDR2 YYNGEE, per germline. This CDR3 contains 14 residues. The CDR3, as DNA: TGTGCCAGCTCTAAAACAGGGGATCCCTATGGCTACACCTTC. Translation: CASSKTGDPYGYTF. Full variable domain (rest looked up from reference TRBV9 and TRBJ1-2): DSGVTQTPKHLITATGQRVTLRCSPRSGDLSVYWYQQSLDQGLQFLIQYYNGEERAKGNILERFSAQQFPDLHSELNLSSLELGDSALYFCASSKTGDPYGYTFGSGTRLTVV.

A note on this clone: This CDR3 is also generated by other DNA sequences in the sample. CDR3 amino acids: CASSLDRGQETQYF. The CDR3 region has the DNA TGCGCCAGCAGCTTGGACAGGGGCCAAGAGACCCAGTACTTC. The V gene is TRBV5-1, the J gene TRBJ2-5, with TRBD1 identical over 7 bases. J gave up 1 base and V 0 bases, and 0 bases lay outside the gene matches. CDR1 is SGHRS and CDR2 is YFSETQ in the germline V gene. The CDR3 has 14 amino acids.

This sequence joins TRBV29-1 and TRBJ2-7; tentatively, D is TRBD1 (6 bases). CDR1 and CDR2 (germline): SQVTM, ANQGSEA. The V gene lost 4 bases and the J gene lost 1 base, with 11 bases spanning the gap. This CDR3 is 13 amino acids long. The CDR3 loop is CSVGPRGSYEQYF. The CDR3 coding sequence is TGCAGCGTTGGCCCTAGGGGGTCCTACGAGCAGTACTTC.

The gene calls are TRBV9 and TRBJ1-3; D gene ambiguous. Trimming stripped 0 bases from V and 0 bases from J, with 13 bases between. Germline lookup yields CDR1 SGDLS and CDR2 YYNGEE. The CDR3 is 17 amino acids. The CDR3 region is CASSVGVQRYSGNTIYF. The CDR3 DNA sequence: TGTGCCAGCAGCGTAGGGGTTCAGCGTTACTCTGGAAACACCATATATTTT.

The rearrangement joins TRBV29-1 to TRBJ1-2; no firm D call. The CDR3 runs 10 residues. Deletions cut 5 bases from V and 6 bases from J, with 7 bases between. CDR1 is SQVTM and CDR2 is ANQGSEA in the germline V gene. Written as DNA, the CDR3 is TGCAGCGTTTGGTTGGATGGCTACACCTTC. Protein sequence: CSVWLDGYTF.

The chain employs TRBV30 and TRBJ1-6, with 7 bases lining up with TRBD1. V lost 5 bases, J lost 8 bases, and 3 bases stayed unmatched. Germline V lookup: CDR1 GTSNPN, CDR2 SVGIG (reference sequence). CDR3 length: 12 residues. This chain's CDR3 is CAWSQGDSPLHF. In DNA form, the CDR3 reads TGTGCCTGGTCTCAGGGGGATTCACCCCTCCACTTT.

The chain employs TRBV7-2 and TRBJ2-2; 9 bases align to TRBD1. The CDR3 loop spans 16 amino acids. Trimming took 7 bases from V and 0 from J; bases not matched to a gene: 6. CDR1 is SGHTA and CDR2 is FQGNSA in the germline V gene. The CDR3 region is CASIVQGAPNTGELFF. The CDR3 coding sequence is TGTGCCAGCATCGTACAGGGGGCGCCGAACACCGGGGAGCTGTTTTTT.

This clone occurred a few times. The rearrangement uses TRBV5-1 and TRBJ2-1; 8 bases are shared with TRBD2. The CDR3 contains 16 residues. Germline V CDR1 and CDR2: SGHRS, YFSETQ. Unmatched junction bases numbered 13, after V lost 4 bases and J lost 7 bases. The CDR3 sequence: CASSTGRTSSGNEQFF. The CDR3, as DNA: TGCGCCAGCAGCACGGGGCGGACTAGCTCGGGGAATGAGCAGTTCTTC.

The chain carries TRBV6-1 and TRBJ1-4; perhaps TRBD1 as D (5 bases). Looked up from germline, CDR1 is MNHNS and CDR2 is SASEGT. V was shortened by 0 bases and J by 5 bases, with 10 bases between the two germline ends. The length of the CDR3 is 15 residues. This CDR3 is CASSEAGGTNEKLFF. CDR3 in DNA: TGTGCCAGCAGTGAAGCGGGAGGGACCAATGAAAAACTGTTTTTT.

This chain's CDR3 is CAWLTSDATGNTIYF. The CDR3 DNA reads as TGTGCCTGGCTGACCTCAGATGCTACTGGAAACACCATATATTTT. This chain links TRBV30 with TRBJ1-3; D is undetermined. Deletions cut 5 bases from V and 2 bases from J, with 16 bases between. Germline V lookup: CDR1 GTSNPN, CDR2 SVGIG (reference sequence). The CDR3 length is 15 residues.

This rearrangement joins TRBV30 to TRBJ2-5; D might be TRBD1 (5 bases). V lost 4 bases to trimming and J lost 1 base, with 10 bases between them. Germline V lookup: CDR1 GTSNPN, CDR2 SVGIG (reference sequence). This CDR3 is built from 13 residues. In DNA form, the CDR3 reads TGTGCCTGGACAGGGTTTGGCCAAGAGACCCAGTACTTC. Translation gives CAWTGFGQETQYF. Complete variable domain (other parts from reference TRBV30 and TRBJ2-5): SQTIHQWPATLVQPVGSPLSLECTVEGTSNPNLYWYRQAAGRGLQLLFYSVGIGQISSEVPQNLSASRPQDRQFILSSKKLLLSDSGFYLCAWTGFGQETQYFGPGTRLLVL.

The genes are TRBV11-2 and TRBJ2-7; D unclear. The germline CDR1 and CDR2 sequences are SGHAT and FQNNGV. Trimming took 5 bases from V and 3 from J, leaving 14 bases between them. CDR3 length: 14 residues. The CDR3 sequence is CASSKWGLGYEQYF. The CDR3 region has the DNA TGTGCCAGCAGCAAGTGGGGTCTCGGCTACGAGCAGTACTTC.

CDR3 DNA: TGTGCCAGCAGCTTAGGGTCGAGCGGGGCCCAAGAGACCCAGTACTTC. As protein: CASSLGSSGAQETQYF. The chain couples TRBV7-6 to TRBJ2-5; 7 bases are shared with TRBD2. The CDR3 runs 16 residues. In germline, CDR1 is SGHVS, CDR2 FNYEAQ. J lost 1 base, V lost 1 base, and 6 bases had no gene match.

There are a few counts of this clone. V is TRBV29-1 and J is TRBJ2-1; possibly TRBD1 or TRBD2 for D (6 bases each). The CDR3 runs to 15 residues. Germline CDR1 reads SQVTM; CDR2 reads ANQGSEA. The ends were cut back, 1 base at V and 1 base at J, with 11 bases in the middle. The CDR3 loop reads CSVEGGAKSYNEQFF. The CDR3 region has the DNA TGCAGCGTTGAAGGGGGGGCCAAGTCCTACAATGAGCAGTTCTTC.

This chain connects TRBV30 to TRBJ2-1, with D uncertain. Germline V gene lookup returns CDR1 GTSNPN and CDR2 SVGIG (reference sequence). With 0 bases removed from V and 5 bases from J, the gap between germline ends came to 8 bases. The CDR3 contains 13 residues. CDR3 amino acids: CAWSVRQHNEQFF. The DNA of the CDR3 is TGTGCCTGGAGTGTACGGCAGCACAATGAGCAGTTCTTC.

This clone was counted between two and nine times. This chain uses TRBV29-1 with TRBJ1-4, with no clear D. The CDR3 consists of 12 residues. Germline CDR1 reads SQVTM; CDR2 reads ANQGSEA. With 4 bases removed from V and 7 bases from J, the gap between germline ends came to 10 bases. This CDR3 is CSVARSREKLFF. In DNA form, the CDR3 reads TGCAGCGTTGCCAGATCTCGTGAAAAACTGTTTTTT.

This clone occurred once. This chain uses TRBV7-9 with TRBJ1-2; D is unresolved. Trimming cost V 6 bases and J 3 bases, with 11 bases left between them. Germline-derived CDR1 and CDR2 are SEHNR and FQNEAQ (reference sequence). The CDR3 is made up of 13 amino acids. The DNA of the CDR3 is TGTGCCAGCAGAAACGACACCTACTATGGCTACACCTTC. It yields the protein CASRNDTYYGYTF.

This clone has just a few counts. The CDR3 nucleotides read TGCGCCAGCAGCCCTGGAGGACAGCAAGAGACCCAGTACTTC. Its protein product is CASSPGGQQETQYF. This rearrangement joins TRBV5-1 to TRBJ2-5, with D possibly being TRBD1 (6 bases). V lost 4 bases, J lost 2 bases, and 12 bases lay in between. Germline V gene data show CDR1 as SGHRS and CDR2 as YFSETQ. This CDR3 contains 14 residues.

The gene calls are TRBV30 and TRBJ2-5; D uncertain. Trimming removed 7 bases at V and 2 bases at J, with 11 bases between. Looked up from germline, CDR1 is GTSNPN and CDR2 is SVGIG (reference sequence). This CDR3 region has 12 residues. CDR3 in amino acids: CALSTSQETQYF. CDR3 nucleotides: TGTGCCTTATCAACTTCTCAAGAGACCCAGTACTTC.

The chain uses TRBV15 and TRBJ1-5, with 9 bases that match TRBD1. This CDR3 has 14 residues. Germline CDR1 and CDR2: LNHNV and YYDKDF (reference sequence). J lost 2 bases, V lost 6 bases, and 2 bases had no gene match. The CDR3 region is CATSDRGGNQPQHF. The CDR3 DNA reads TGTGCCACCAGTGACAGGGGGGGCAATCAGCCCCAGCATTTT.

The V gene is TRBV25-1, the J gene TRBJ1-2; D is possibly TRBD1 (6 bases). The CDR3 is 13 residues long. V lost 3 bases and J 5 bases, leaving 10 bases between the germline ends. Germline CDR1 and CDR2: MGHDK and SYGVNS. CDR3 sequence: CASSEEDRYGYTF. CDR3 DNA: TGTGCCAGCAGTGAGGAGGACAGATATGGCTACACCTTC.

The chain links TRBV7-8 to TRBJ1-1, with unresolved D. Germline CDR1 reads SGHVS; CDR2 reads FQNEAQ. V was clipped by 5 bases and J by 0 bases, with 13 bases between them. This CDR3 spans 15 amino acids. The CDR3 region has the DNA TGTGCCAGCAGCCCTCTTTTATTAATGAACACTGAAGCTTTCTTT. This encodes CASSPLLLMNTEAFF.

The rearrangement joins TRBV6-6 to TRBJ1-6; D is uncertain. The length of the CDR3 is 13 residues. Germline CDR1 is MNHNY and CDR2 is SVGAGI (reference sequence). Trimming removed 6 bases from V and 7 bases from J, with 10 bases in between. The chain's CDR3 is CASRYEGNSPLHF. The CDR3, as DNA: TGTGCCAGCAGGTACGAAGGGAATTCACCCCTCCACTTT.

This clone has a handful of counts. Other DNA sequences in the same sample also yield this CDR3. The J gene is TRBJ2-3, the V gene TRBV5-4, with 8 bases identical to TRBD2. Per the germline V gene, CDR1 is SGHNT and CDR2 is YYREEE (reference sequence). J lost 1 base, V lost 2 bases, and 0 bases had no gene match. The CDR3 is 14 residues long. CDR3 bases: TGTGCCAGCAGCTTAGCGGGGGGCACAGATACGCAGTATTTT. As protein: CASSLAGGTDTQYF.

The chain has TRBV29-1 and TRBJ2-3; D may be TRBD2 (6 bases). The V and J ends lost 3 bases and 6 bases respectively, with 16 bases between them. CDR3 length: 14 amino acids. Germline CDR1 SQVTM, CDR2 ANQGSEA. The CDR3: CSVEVEGPPDTQYF. The CDR3 DNA follows: TGCAGCGTTGAGGTGGAGGGGCCCCCCGATACGCAGTATTTT.

This chain uses TRBV4-3 with TRBJ2-2; 9 bases align to TRBD1. This CDR3 is 16 amino acids long. Per germline, CDR1 LGHNA and CDR2 YSLEER. With V trimmed by 2 bases and J by 0 bases, 1 base remained unmatched. This CDR3 is CASSQTGGSNTGELFF. CDR3 in DNA: TGCGCCAGCAGCCAAACAGGGGGCTCGAACACCGGGGAGCTGTTTTTT.

CDR3 DNA sequence: TGTGCCATCAGTGAGCAGGGGCTAATCACAGATACGCAGTATTTT. Encoded protein: CAISEQGLITDTQYF. V usage is TRBV10-3 and J usage is TRBJ2-3; D perhaps matches TRBD1 (6 bases). The CDR3 consists of 15 residues. The V gene lost 2 bases and the J gene lost 2 bases, with 11 bases spanning the gap. In germline, CDR1 is ENHRY, CDR2 SYGVKD.

The chain couples TRBV7-9 to TRBJ1-1; 7 nucleotides align to TRBD1. The germline gives CDR1 SEHNR, CDR2 FQNEAQ (reference sequence). The CDR3 has 13 amino acids. The junction had 3 bases not matched to a gene; V was cut back by 4 bases and J by 4 bases. CDR3 amino acids: CASSYQGGTEAFF. The CDR3 DNA sequence: TGTGCCAGCAGCTATCAGGGGGGCACTGAAGCTTTCTTT.